The 10 T cell receptor beta chains below all came from one sample that was sequenced in a study of blood T cells in healthy people across ages. A J-beta primer mix and a sample-barcoded 5' primer were used in a second PCR of roughly 6 to 11 cycles. One entry per CDR3 protein results from TCRdb running MiXCR on the 5' RACE reads. The sample includes roughly 680,000 distinct CDR3 sequences, around 49% of them seen just once. Material for sequencing was blood. Every receptor here comes from a woman aged 60-75 years in good health.

This clonotype was detected many times. The chain has TRBV3-1 and TRBJ2-7, with 11 bases matching TRBD2. Germline-derived CDR1 and CDR2 are LGHDT and YNNKEL (reference sequence). The V and J ends lost 0 bases and 7 bases, in that order; junction bases with no gene match: 11. The CDR3 contains 17 residues. In nucleotides, the CDR3 is TGTGCCAGCAGCCAAGATCAGTATAGCGGGGGGGACAATGAGCAGTACTTC. This gives the protein CASSQDQYSGGDNEQYF.

The chain joins TRBV27 to TRBJ1-1; D perhaps matches TRBD1 (5 bases). Between the trimmed V and J ends, which lost 3 bases and 0 bases, there was a span of 11 bases. Germline-derived CDR1 and CDR2 are MNHEY and SMNVEV (reference sequence). The CDR3 spans 15 residues. The CDR3 reads CASSFGRQMNTEAFF. For the CDR3, the DNA is TGTGCCAGCAGTTTCGGCCGACAGATGAACACTGAAGCTTTCTTT.

The sample holds many counts of this clonotype. V usage is TRBV28 and J usage is TRBJ2-7; D not resolved. V shed 6 bases and J shed 3 bases, with 9 bases lying between them. Germline V CDR1 and CDR2: MDHEN, SYDVKM. CDR3 length: 12 residues. CDR3 nucleotides: TGTGCCAGCAGCCAGACCGGCTACGAGCAGTACTTC. Its translation: CASSQTGYEQYF.

V gene TRBV25-1 combines with J gene TRBJ2-7; a weak D match, TRBD2 (6 bases). The CDR3 contains 14 residues. V was trimmed by 7 bases and J by 3 bases, leaving 16 bases between them. CDR1 MGHDK and CDR2 SYGVNS come from the germline V gene. The CDR3 spells CASTRGGLIYEQYF. CDR3 coding DNA: TGTGCCAGCACCCGAGGTGGACTAATCTACGAGCAGTACTTC.

The CDR3 nucleotides read TGTGCCAGCAGTTACTCCGACGGCGGGATCGACGAGCAGTACTTC. It codes for CASSYSDGGIDEQYF. The chain recombines TRBV6-2 or TRBV6-3 with TRBJ2-7; possible D gene TRBD2, 6 bases. The CDR3 is 15 amino acids. V was cut by 0 bases and J by 5 bases, with 14 bases left in between. The germline V gene has CDR1 MNHEY and CDR2 SVGEGT.

This clonotype was detected a few times. The chain is built from TRBV20-1 and TRBJ1-4; 12 bases line up with TRBD1. The germline V gene has CDR1 DFQATT and CDR2 SNEGSKA (reference sequence). Trimming at V came to 6 bases and at J to 7 bases, leaving 6 bases not matched to a gene. This CDR3 is 14 amino acids long. CDR3 in DNA: TGCAGTGCGGGACAGGGGGCGCTTGGTGAAAAACTGTTTTTT. It specifies CSAGQGALGEKLFF.

This clonotype was recorded a few times. The V gene is TRBV12-3 or TRBV12-4, the J gene TRBJ1-2; 10 bases align to TRBD1. Losses at the gene ends were 5 bases for V and 7 bases for J; bases not matched to a gene: 7. The CDR3 runs to 14 residues. The CDR3 spells CASSQRQGASGYTF. The CDR3 coding sequence is TGTGCCAGCAGTCAAAGACAGGGGGCCAGTGGCTACACCTTC.

The chain combines TRBV29-1 with TRBJ2-7; 7 bases map to TRBD2. Losses at the gene ends were 4 bases for V and 0 bases for J; bases not matched to a gene: 3. Germline CDR1 SQVTM, CDR2 ANQGSEA. The CDR3 loop spans 13 amino acids. DNA of the CDR3: TGCAGCGTTGGTGGGAGGGCCTCCTACGAGCAGTACTTC. Encoded protein: CSVGGRASYEQYF.

This clonotype has a handful of counts. A much larger clone sits a single nucleotide away, making a read error possible. The chain carries TRBV12-3 or TRBV12-4 and TRBJ2-6; the D is unclear. This CDR3 is 12 amino acids long. Trimming took 10 bases from V and 0 from J, leaving 4 bases between them. CDR3 sequence reads: CATSSGANVLTF. Written as DNA, the CDR3 is TGTGCCACCAGCTCTGGGGCCAACGTCCTGACTTTC.

This clonotype occurred a few times. V and J are TRBV4-3 and TRBJ2-7, with 8 bases fitting TRBD1. The CDR3 totals 15 residues. The ends lost 0 bases at V and 6 bases at J; junction bases unmatched: 7. Germline lookup yields CDR1 LGHNA and CDR2 YSLEER. DNA for the CDR3: TGCGCCAGCAGCCAAGACTGGACAGGGTCTTTCGAGCAGTACTTC. Its translation: CASSQDWTGSFEQYF.